Listed below are T cell receptor beta chains from one sample, sequenced in a study of spatial heterogeneity in lung cancer. TCRdb re-derived calls from the 5' RACE reads in MiXCR, one entry per CDR3 protein. The repertoire consists of almost 9,500 distinct CDR3 sequences, with roughly 6% occurring once and the leading ten covering 25% to 35%. The source was lung tumor tissue, collected at surgery. The receptors were gathered from a male donor with early-stage non-small cell lung cancer. Each CDR3 is given with its conserved first and last residue. The D gene is left open where the match is weak. Only part of the rows carry a size: once, few, many, or a class if the clone is expanded.

v_gene,d_gene,j_gene,abundance,CDR3aa,CDR3nt
TRBV28,.,TRBJ1-6,many,CASSRGLRDSPLHF,TGTGCCAGCAGTCGCGGACTTAGGGATTCACCCCTCCACTTT
TRBV3-1,.,TRBJ2-2,many,CASSRSPANTGELFF,TGTGCCAGCAGCCGAAGTCCGGCGAACACCGGGGAGCTGTTTTTT
TRBV7-8,TRBD1,TRBJ2-7,medium-sized,CASSPAGGWDYEQYF,TGTGCCAGCAGCCCAGCAGGGGGTTGGGACTACGAGCAGTACTTC
TRBV6-6,.,TRBJ1-6,many,CASRQGLYNSPLHF,TGTGCCAGCAGGCAGGGACTCTATAATTCACCCCTCCACTTT
TRBV7-2,.,TRBJ2-2,few,CASSFFRGPGGGTGELFF,TGTGCCAGCAGCTTTTTTAGGGGCCCAGGAGGGGGCACCGGGGAGCTGTTTTTT
TRBV28,TRBD1,TRBJ1-1,.,CASKRQGLNTEAFF,TGTGCCAGCAAACGACAGGGGTTGAACACTGAAGCTTTCTTT
TRBV29-1,.,TRBJ2-3,many,CSVEVRGRGTDTQYF,TGCAGCGTTGAGGTGCGGGGGCGGGGGACGGATACGCAGTATTTT
TRBV2,.,TRBJ2-2,many,CASSAEGRSGELFF,TGTGCCAGCAGTGCGGAGGGGAGGTCCGGGGAGCTGTTTTTT
TRBV18,TRBD1,TRBJ2-1,.,CASSPRTGSRDEQFF,TGTGCCAGCTCACCTCGGACAGGTTCGAGGGATGAGCAGTTCTTC
TRBV24-1,.,TRBJ2-5,many,CATSSGRDRRYQETQYF,TGTGCCACCAGTAGTGGGAGGGACAGGAGGTACCAAGAGACCCAGTACTTC
TRBV6-2/TRBV6-3,.,TRBJ2-7,many,CASSYSIYEQYF,TGTGCCAGCAGTTACTCGATCTACGAGCAGTACTTC
TRBV10-3,.,TRBJ2-3,few,CAIMFSALDTQYF,TGTGCCATCATGTTTAGTGCCTTAGATACGCAGTATTTT
TRBV5-6,.,TRBJ2-7,many,CASTTRGTFYEQYF,TGTGCCAGCACAACCAGGGGGACTTTCTACGAGCAGTACTTC
TRBV7-9,.,TRBJ2-3,.,CASSLPRGSPPHGDTQYF,TGTGCCAGCAGCTTACCCCGGGGCAGCCCCCCGCACGGAGATACGCAGTATTTT
TRBV9,.,TRBJ2-3,many,CASSETGTHTDTQYF,TGTGCCAGCAGCGAGACCGGGACCCACACAGATACGCAGTATTTT
TRBV7-2,.,TRBJ1-2,few,CASSLEVDGYTF,TGTGCCAGCAGCTTAGAAGTAGATGGCTACACCTTC
TRBV9,.,TRBJ2-3,many,CASSTTRSTDTQYF,TGTGCCAGCAGCACCACTCGTAGCACAGATACGCAGTATTTT
TRBV12-3/TRBV12-4,TRBD1,TRBJ2-4,many,CASSLAGGIAKNIQYF,TGTGCCAGCAGTCTGGCAGGGGGCATCGCCAAAAACATTCAGTACTTC
TRBV6-2/TRBV6-3,.,TRBJ2-1,many,CASSYTTANEQFF,TGTGCCAGCAGTTACACCACAGCCAATGAGCAGTTCTTC
TRBV6-6,.,TRBJ1-5,many,CASSYEGYSNQPQHF,TGTGCCAGCAGTTACGAGGGGTATAGCAATCAGCCCCAGCATTTT
TRBV29-1,TRBD1,TRBJ2-7,many,CSVSGQVSSYEQYF,TGCAGCGTTAGCGGACAGGTGAGCTCCTACGAGCAGTACTTC
TRBV20-1,.,TRBJ2-1,medium-sized,CSGDSIYNEQFF,TGCAGCGGGGACTCTATTTACAATGAGCAGTTCTTC
TRBV7-9,TRBD1,TRBJ2-7,.,CASSQGQGLSYEQYF,TGTGCCAGCAGCCAGGGACAGGGTCTCTCCTACGAGCAGTACTTC
TRBV2,.,TRBJ1-1,many,CASSGVTGNTEAFF,TGTGCCAGCAGTGGGGTTACCGGGAACACTGAAGCTTTCTTT
TRBV7-3,.,TRBJ2-7,many,CASSPTKKGEQYF,TGTGCCAGCAGCCCGACGAAGAAGGGCGAGCAGTACTTC
TRBV7-2,TRBD2,TRBJ2-1,many,CASKSGGYNEQFF,TGTGCCAGCAAAAGCGGGGGTTACAATGAGCAGTTCTTC
TRBV5-1,TRBD1,TRBJ2-1,.,CASSFGQGAYNEQFF,TGCGCCAGCAGCTTCGGACAGGGGGCCTACAATGAGCAGTTCTTC
TRBV12-3/TRBV12-4,.,TRBJ2-7,many,CASSFGTSEYEQYF,TGTGCCAGCAGTTTTGGGACGAGCGAGTACGAGCAGTACTTC
TRBV30,.,TRBJ1-4,many,CAWSSTERGFRNEKLFF,TGTGCCTGGAGTTCTACTGAACGCGGGTTTCGGAATGAAAAACTGTTTTTT
TRBV28,.,TRBJ1-2,.,CASSLLGRSTGTYTF,TGTGCCAGCAGTTTACTCGGGCGGAGCACAGGGACCTACACCTTC
TRBV7-2,.,TRBJ2-7,many,CASSPQGQGSYEQYF,TGTGCCAGCAGCCCCCAGGGGCAGGGCTCCTACGAGCAGTACTTC
TRBV16,.,TRBJ2-1,.,CASTYSNEQFF,TGTGCCAGCACCTACTCCAATGAGCAGTTCTTC
TRBV6-6,.,TRBJ2-2,many,CASLGRRQGELFF,TGTGCCAGCCTTGGGAGGCGACAGGGGGAGCTGTTTTTT
TRBV30,.,TRBJ2-6,medium-sized,CASAPVGANVLTF,TGTGCCTCGGCCCCGGTGGGGGCCAACGTCCTGACTTTC
TRBV7-6,TRBD1,TRBJ1-3,medium-sized,CASSIWTGGNTIYF,TGTGCCAGCAGCATCTGGACAGGTGGAAACACCATATATTTT
TRBV27,.,TRBJ1-1,few,CASSSQGRDTEAFF,TGTGCCAGCAGCTCCCAGGGACGGGACACTGAAGCTTTCTTT
TRBV20-1,TRBD1,TRBJ1-5,many,CSAGFWGQTTTGSQPQHF,TGCAGTGCTGGCTTTTGGGGACAGACCACGACGGGATCTCAGCCCCAGCATTTT
TRBV11-2,.,TRBJ1-1,many,CASSLERGPNTEAFF,TGTGCCAGCAGCTTAGAGAGGGGCCCAAACACTGAAGCTTTCTTT
TRBV11-2,.,TRBJ2-2,few,CASSLVGGDSTGELFF,TGTGCCAGCAGCTTAGTGGGGGGAGACTCAACCGGGGAGCTGTTTTTT
TRBV7-9,.,TRBJ1-1,many,CASSLATEEAFF,TGTGCCAGCAGCTTAGCGACGGAGGAAGCTTTCTTT
TRBV11-2,.,TRBJ2-1,medium-sized,CASSLNSGGDYEQFF,TGTGCCAGCAGCCTTAATTCGGGCGGGGACTATGAGCAGTTCTTC
TRBV7-3,TRBD2,TRBJ2-3,many,CASSPFLAGRSTDTQYF,TGTGCCAGCAGCCCCTTTCTAGCGGGGAGGAGCACAGATACGCAGTATTTT
TRBV7-9,.,TRBJ1-1,many,CASGNAGVRDEAFF,TGTGCCAGTGGGAACGCAGGGGTCCGGGATGAAGCTTTCTTT
TRBV9,.,TRBJ1-1,.,CASSVGRGANTEAFF,TGTGCCAGCAGCGTAGGAAGGGGTGCGAACACTGAAGCTTTCTTT
TRBV7-9,.,TRBJ1-1,many,CASTPWGVTLAANTEAFF,TGTGCCAGCACCCCATGGGGGGTCACCCTCGCCGCCAACACTGAAGCTTTCTTT
TRBV28,TRBD1,TRBJ1-5,many,CASSLGTGSQPQHF,TGTGCCAGCAGTTTAGGGACAGGGAGTCAGCCCCAGCATTTT
TRBV5-4,.,TRBJ1-1,.,CAGAPELNTEAFF,TGTGCCGGGGCCCCAGAACTGAACACTGAAGCTTTCTTT
TRBV7-2,.,TRBJ1-3,many,CASSLSPSSGNTIYF,TGTGCCAGCAGCTTATCCCCGAGCTCTGGAAACACCATATATTTT
TRBV28,.,TRBJ2-1,.,CASSLWMIGAWLGNEQFF,TGTGCCAGCAGTTTATGGATGATTGGCGCATGGCTTGGCAATGAGCAGTTCTTC
TRBV30,.,TRBJ1-5,medium-sized,CAWSVGGDQPQHF,TGTGCCTGGAGTGTCGGGGGCGATCAGCCCCAGCATTTT
TRBV10-3,.,TRBJ1-1,many,CAISGTETEAFF,TGTGCCATCAGTGGGACAGAGACTGAAGCTTTCTTT
TRBV9,.,TRBJ1-4,few,CASSQSGTNEKLFF,TGTGCCAGCAGCCAGTCTGGAACTAATGAAAAACTGTTTTTT
TRBV5-1,.,TRBJ1-4,few,CASSLGRYDEKLFF,TGCGCCAGCAGCTTGGGTCGTTACGATGAAAAACTGTTTTTT